The present T cell receptor (beta chain) was sequenced within a study of T cell changes during pregnancy in multiple sclerosis. Using immunoSEQ multiplex PCR, the repertoire was profiled, and TCRdb retains in-frame clones only, with some absent. The sample yields about 33,000 clones, roughly nine tenths seen once. The germline CDR1 and CDR2 sequences are MNHNS and SASEGT. This CDR3 spans 14 amino acids. After removal of 8 bases from V and 8 bases from J, the junction contained 7 bases not matched to a gene. V and J are TRBV6-1 and TRBJ1-3, with 12 positions matching TRBD1. This TCR derives from a female donor in good health, enrolled as a control in a pregnancy study. The sample here was CD4+ T cells from peripheral blood mononuclear cells, taken in the third trimester of pregnancy. CDR3: CASERDRGLYTIYF. The CDR3 bases are TGTGCCAGCGAACGGGACAGGGGGCTTTACACCATATATTTT.